Below, 20 T cell receptor beta chains from the same sample are listed, as sequenced in a study of radiotherapy plus CTLA-4 blockade in lung cancer. Measured with immunoSEQ multiplex PCR; TCRdb has only the in-frame clones, and not every one. The repertoire holds 85,000 to 90,000 clones, approximately 86% seen once, with approximately 15% in the top ten. This material consisted of peripheral blood, taken from a patient treated with radiotherapy plus ipilimumab. All receptors come from a human donor with non-small cell lung cancer that progressed on radiotherapy plus ipilimumab.

This chain joins TRBV2 and TRBJ1-1; TRBD1 aligns across 10 bases. From germline, CDR1 is SNHLY and CDR2 FYNNEI. The CDR3 is 14 amino acids. The trim removed 6 bases at V and 4 bases at J, leaving 5 bases unmatched. CDR3 sequence: CASRGDRGRTEAFF. CDR3 coding DNA: TGTGCCAGCAGGGGGGACAGGGGACGCACTGAAGCTTTCTTT.

The V gene is TRBV29-1, the J gene TRBJ1-1; D uncertain. The germline gives CDR1 SQVTM, CDR2 ANQGSEA. Trimming took off 5 bases at V and 3 bases at J, with 10 bases between the two ends. The CDR3 consists of 12 residues. This chain's CDR3 is CSVIGLYTEAFF. DNA of the CDR3: TGCAGCGTTATAGGGCTATACACTGAAGCTTTCTTT.

J is TRBJ2-1 and V is TRBV28; TRBD2 might be the D (6 bases). The CDR3 is made up of 16 amino acids. V lost 5 bases to trimming and J lost 1 base, with 15 bases between them. The V gene's germline CDR1 is MDHEN and CDR2 SYDVKM. The CDR3 sequence: CASSGTGTPSYNEQFF. The DNA for the CDR3 is TGTGCCAGCAGTGGCACCGGGACTCCTTCCTACAATGAGCAGTTCTTC.

This clone came up a few times. The rearrangement joins TRBV21-1 to TRBJ1-4. TRBV21-1 is labeled a pseudogene. This CDR3 is 13 amino acids long. CDR3 nucleotides: TGTGCCAGCCGCCTCTCAACTAATGAAAAACTGTTTTTT. It translates to CASRLSTNEKLFF.

This sequence joins TRBV11-1 and TRBJ1-6, with D perhaps TRBD1 (6 bases). Germline CDR1 and CDR2: SGHAT and FQDESV (reference sequence). CDR3 size: 14 residues. V was shortened by 1 base and J by 6 bases, with 7 bases between the two germline ends. The chain's CDR3 is CASSLGTANSPLHF. CDR3 sequence (DNA): TGTGCCAGCAGCTTAGGGACAGCTAATTCACCCCTCCACTTT. The variable domain in full, completed from reference TRBV11-1 and TRBJ1-6, reads EAEVAQSPRYKITEKSQAVAFWCDPISGHATLYWYRQILGQGPELLVQFQDESVVDDSQLPKDRFSAERLKGVDSTLKIQPAELGDSAMYLCASSLGTANSPLHFGNGTRLTVT.

The V and J genes are TRBV4-3 and TRBJ1-1; D uncertain. V shed 0 bases and J shed 2 bases, with 13 bases lying between them. From germline, CDR1 is LGHNA and CDR2 YSLEER. CDR3 length: 16 amino acids. The CDR3 reads CASSQDYQDDNTEAFF. DNA for the CDR3: TGCGCCAGCAGCCAAGATTATCAGGACGACAACACTGAAGCTTTCTTT.

This chain links TRBV5-5 with TRBJ2-3; possibly TRBD2 for D (6 bases). V lost 3 bases and J 4 bases, leaving 18 bases between the germline ends. The CDR3 extends over 16 amino acids. Per germline, CDR1 SGHKS and CDR2 YYEKEE (reference sequence). CDR3 sequence (DNA): TGTGCCAGCAGCTGGGACTCGGGACCGAGGGCAGATACGCAGTATTTT. Translation gives CASSWDSGPRADTQYF.

The chain couples TRBV10-3 to TRBJ2-2; 10 bases agree with TRBD2. There are 17 residues in the CDR3. Unmatched junction bases numbered 3, after V lost 2 bases and J lost 0 bases. Germline CDR1 and CDR2: ENHRY and SYGVKD. The CDR3 here is CAISETSGDANTGELFF. The CDR3 nucleotides are TGTGCCATCAGTGAGACTAGCGGGGATGCGAACACCGGGGAGCTGTTTTTT.

The rearrangement uses TRBV19 and TRBJ2-3, with 10 bases aligning to TRBD1. This CDR3 contains 15 residues. Germline-derived CDR1 and CDR2 are LNHDA and SQIVND (reference sequence). The V and J ends lost 5 bases and 6 bases, in that order; junction bases with no gene match: 8. CDR3 sequence: CASSLDRGPGDTQYF. The CDR3 coding sequence is TGTGCCAGTAGTCTCGACAGGGGGCCGGGGGATACGCAGTATTTT.

The chain carries TRBV15 and TRBJ2-6; D is undetermined. The CDR3 loop spans 16 amino acids. CDR1 and CDR2 (germline): LNHNV, YYDKDF (reference sequence). Trimming removed 1 base from V and 1 base from J, with 8 bases in between. CDR3 nucleotides: TGTGCCACCAGCAGAGCCTACCAGTCTGGGGCCAACGTCCTGACTTTC. Its protein is CATSRAYQSGANVLTF.

V and J are TRBV7-9 and TRBJ1-1; no clear D. CDR3 size: 15 residues. V was clipped by 5 bases and J by 1 base, with 14 bases between them. Germline V gene sequence: CDR1 SEHNR, CDR2 FQNEAQ (reference sequence). The CDR3 loop reads CASSPRGNPNTEAFF. The CDR3 coding sequence is TGTGCCAGCAGCCCTAGAGGGAACCCGAACACTGAAGCTTTCTTT.

In its sample, this clone was seen once. This chain links TRBV2 with TRBJ2-7, with 7 nucleotides matching TRBD1. The germline V gene has CDR1 SNHLY and CDR2 FYNNEI. Trimming cost V 7 bases and J 1 base; bases outside gene matches: 7. This CDR3 spans 14 amino acids. The CDR3 region has the DNA TGTGCCAGCATGAGGACCAGGGGGTCCTACGAGCAGTACTTC. Protein sequence: CASMRTRGSYEQYF.

V gene TRBV6-1 combines with J gene TRBJ1-2; D is unclear. CDR3 size: 14 residues. The ends were cut back, 0 bases at V and 6 bases at J, with 11 bases in the middle. Germline V CDR1 and CDR2: MNHNS, SASEGT. DNA of the CDR3: TGTGCCAGCAGTGAAGCGAGGGCGTCCGATGGCTACACCTTC. Translation gives CASSEARASDGYTF.

The chain couples TRBV7-3 to TRBJ2-2; no definite D call. The CDR3 contains 17 residues. V was shortened by 5 bases and J by 7 bases, with 23 bases between the two germline ends. Germline V CDR1 and CDR2: SGHTA, FQGTGA. In DNA form, the CDR3 reads TGTGCCAGCAGCCAAGGGTCTGGGCAGGCCCGTATCGGGGAGCTGTTTTTT. Amino acids: CASSQGSGQARIGELFF.

This sequence joins TRBV6-1 and TRBJ1-5; D possibly corresponds to TRBD1 (6 bases). From germline, CDR1 is MNHNS and CDR2 SASEGT. The CDR3 consists of 15 residues. V was cut by 7 bases and J by 3 bases, with 16 bases left in between. This chain's CDR3 is CASIPTGLFNQPQHF. The DNA for the CDR3 is TGTGCCAGCATTCCGACAGGCCTCTTCAATCAGCCCCAGCATTTT.

CDR3 sequence reads: CASSLQGGGNTIYF. The CDR3 nucleotides read TGTGCCAGCAGCTTACAGGGGGGGGGAAACACCATATATTTT. This chain uses TRBV7-2 with TRBJ1-3, with 7 bases identical to TRBD1. The CDR3 runs to 14 residues. The junction had 2 bases not matched to a gene; V was cut back by 2 bases and J by 4 bases. From germline, CDR1 is SGHTA and CDR2 FQGNSA.

The CDR3 is CASSQEPLQMQLTNEKLFF. CDR3 nucleotides: TGTGCCAGCAGCCAAGAGCCCCTCCAAATGCAGTTGACTAATGAAAAACTGTTTTTT. The chain has TRBV4-2 and TRBJ1-4; D unresolved. Trimming took 0 bases from V and 2 from J, leaving 19 bases between them. Germline CDR1 is LGHNA and CDR2 is YNFKEQ. The CDR3 runs to 19 residues.

The chain has TRBV18 and TRBJ1-5; 8 bases align to TRBD1. The CDR3 is made up of 15 amino acids. Germline V CDR1 and CDR2: KGHSH, LQKENI. V lost 6 bases to trimming and J lost 0 bases; unmatched junction nucleotides: 4. CDR3 DNA: TGTGCCAGCTCCACAGGGGGGATTAGCAATCAGCCCCAGCATTTT. This sequence encodes CASSTGGISNQPQHF.

This clone occurred a few times. This sequence joins TRBV29-1 and TRBJ2-1; 8 bases align to TRBD2. Germline CDR1 reads SQVTM; CDR2 reads ANQGSEA. The CDR3 is 13 residues long. V shed 5 bases and J 7 bases; nucleotides not matched to a gene: 7. CDR3 protein: CSVMAIAGNEQFF. Here the CDR3 DNA reads TGCAGCGTTATGGCGATAGCGGGGAATGAGCAGTTCTTC.

This clone was picked up a small number of times. The chain couples TRBV4-3 to TRBJ1-2, with 8 bases fitting TRBD1. Per germline, CDR1 LGHNA and CDR2 YSLEER. Losses at the gene ends were 2 bases for V and 4 bases for J; bases not matched to a gene: 6. This CDR3 has 15 residues. The DNA for the CDR3 is TGCGCCAGCAGCCAATCTAGGACAGGGAGCTATGGCTACACCTTC. Protein sequence: CASSQSRTGSYGYTF.